This entry lists 8 T cell receptor beta chains sequenced from one sample in a study of CD8 T cells in ankylosing spondylitis. Findings and caveats of the study: Fewer than ten highly homologous variants made up a TCR beta motif that seemed to typify ankylosing spondylitis blood.

For these receptors, no antigen is known. TCRdb ran MiXCR on the 5' RACE reads and lists one entry per CDR3 protein. This table has 670,000 or so distinct CDR3 sequences, under 20% appearing once. Sample: blood, either unsorted or a sorted T cell fraction (not recorded which). These receptors were obtained from a male donor with ankylosing spondylitis.

A few counts support this clonotype. This chain joins TRBV3-1 and TRBJ2-2; 8 nucleotides agree with TRBD2. Germline CDR1 and CDR2: LGHDT and YNNKEL (reference sequence). This CDR3 is built from 16 residues. V was clipped by 1 base and J by 6 bases; unmatched bases: 7. The CDR3 sequence: CASSQGGRLPSGELFF. Here the CDR3 DNA reads TGTGCCAGCAGCCAAGGCGGGAGGCTCCCCTCCGGGGAGCTGTTTTTT.

V is TRBV28 and J is TRBJ2-1, with D possibly being TRBD1 (6 bases). Germline V lookup: CDR1 MDHEN, CDR2 SYDVKM. The CDR3 is made up of 17 amino acids. Trimming shortened V by 5 bases and J by 0 bases, and 17 bases separated the two germline ends. CDR3 nucleotides: TGTGCCAGCAGTGCCCTACAGGGTCCTAGCTCCTACAATGAGCAGTTCTTC. As protein: CASSALQGPSSYNEQFF.

This chain joins TRBV5-1 and TRBJ1-2, with TRBD1 matching 7 bases. Germline CDR1 is SGHRS and CDR2 is YFSETQ. CDR3 length equals 17 residues. V shed 0 bases and J 4 bases; nucleotides not matched to a gene: 12. The CDR3 sequence is CASSLAPDRAESYGYTF. The CDR3 DNA sequence: TGCGCCAGCAGCTTGGCCCCTGACAGGGCCGAGTCCTATGGCTACACCTTC.

This clonotype was seen a few times. The V gene is TRBV18, the J gene TRBJ2-5; 8 bases are shared with TRBD1. This CDR3 has 19 residues. The germline CDR1 and CDR2 sequences are KGHSH and LQKENI. V dropped 0 bases and J dropped 0; count of bases not matched to a gene: 12. The CDR3 sequence: CASSPPIADRALYQETQYF. The DNA of the CDR3 is TGTGCCAGCTCACCACCGATCGCGGACAGGGCCTTGTACCAAGAGACCCAGTACTTC.

J is TRBJ2-3 and V is TRBV12-3 or TRBV12-4, with TRBD2 matching 11 bases. The CDR3 runs to 17 residues. Trimming took 4 bases from V and 3 from J; bases not matched to a gene: 9. CDR3 loop: CASSSGTSGRLTDTQYF. The CDR3 DNA follows: TGTGCCAGCAGTTCCGGGACTAGCGGTCGTCTTACAGATACGCAGTATTTT.

The rearrangement joins TRBV5-1 to TRBJ1-6; D may be TRBD1 (5 bases). The V gene lost 4 bases and the J gene lost 6 bases, with 17 bases spanning the gap. The CDR3 is made up of 16 amino acids. Germline lookup yields CDR1 SGHRS and CDR2 YFSETQ. The CDR3 here is CASSPGDASLNSPLHF. The CDR3 DNA reads TGCGCCAGCAGCCCTGGGGACGCCTCCCTTAATTCACCCCTCCACTTT.

J is TRBJ1-1 and V is TRBV15; TRBD1 might be the D (6 bases). This CDR3 comprises 14 residues. V lost 3 bases and J lost 5, with 13 bases in between. Germline CDR1 reads LNHNV; CDR2 reads YYDKDF (reference sequence). The CDR3 sequence is CATSSTGRETEAFF. CDR3 nucleotide sequence: TGTGCCACCAGCAGCACAGGGAGAGAAACTGAAGCTTTCTTT.

The rearrangement joins TRBV29-1 to TRBJ2-5; a possible D gene is TRBD1 (6 bases). V gave up 4 bases and J gave up 2 bases, with 14 bases separating them. The length of the CDR3 is 14 residues. Germline assignment: CDR1 SQVTM and CDR2 ANQGSEA. DNA of the CDR3: TGCAGCGTTGGAAACAGGGCACTACAAGAGACCCAGTACTTC. It codes for CSVGNRALQETQYF.